The sequence of this TCR beta chain was determined in a study of blood T cells in healthy people across ages. Overall study: Template switching picked up about one barcoded beta molecule for each two T cells.

A J-beta primer mix and a sample-barcoded 5' primer were used in a second PCR of about 7 to 12 cycles. Every sample returned 2.5 million or more CDR3-containing paired-end reads. TCRdb fed the 5' RACE reads into MiXCR, producing one record per CDR3 protein. Of hundreds of thousands of distinct CDR3 sequences in the sample, around 54% were seen once. This clonotype turned up a few times. The target antigen is unknown. The study's findings and limits: Per million T cells, TCR beta diversity dropped about linearly as age rose. Comparison with aged donors showed that long-lived donors had more naive CD4+ cells and higher diversity.

This receptor was taken from a man aged 55 to 69 in good health. Sequencing used blood.

The CDR3 here is CSAPGQENYGYTF. For the CDR3, the DNA is TGCAGTGCCCCGGGACAGGAGAACTATGGCTACACCTTC. This chain connects TRBV20-1 to TRBJ1-2, with 8 bases identical to TRBD1. The junction had 5 bases not matched to a gene; V was cut back by 6 bases and J by 2 bases. The CDR3 totals 13 residues. CDR1 DFQATT and CDR2 SNEGSKA come from the germline V gene (reference sequence).